The 27 T cell receptor beta chains below come from one sample, sequenced in a study of identical twins (dated by TCRdb to the mid-2010s). The library came from 5' RACE. Sequenced on an Illumina HiSeq 2000. Using fastp trimming at Q25 and MiXCR clonotype assembly, TCRdb reanalyzed the public sequencing data and kept in-frame beta chains. Each record represents a unique CDR3 protein, reported with the most common genes and DNA among its rows. The sample includes around 280,000 distinct CDR3 sequences, with less than 9% observed a single time. The top ten clonotypes cover 2% to 2.5% of the sample. This same sample was also taken into another study, of yellow fever vaccine responses in identical twins.

The sample was memory (CD45RO+) T cells sorted from blood. Taken with the paper, the label for cell subset or site translates to: CD45RO+ enriched T cells. These receptors came from a young woman in good health.

The sample holds many counts of this clonotype. The V call is TRBV6-5, the J call TRBJ2-3, with TRBD2 identical over 12 bases. V lost 0 bases and J lost 7; bases outside the gene matches: 5. The CDR3 runs to 16 residues. CDR1 is MNHEY and CDR2 is SVGAGI in the germline V gene. For the CDR3, the DNA is TGTGCCAGCAGTTACTCTCGACTAGCGGGGGTATATACGCAGTATTTT. Protein product: CASSYSRLAGVYTQYF.

This clonotype was observed many times. The chain recombines TRBV28 with TRBJ1-1; D is unresolved. In germline, CDR1 is MDHEN, CDR2 SYDVKM. Trimming cost V 6 bases and J 1 base, with 9 bases left between them. The CDR3 contains 13 residues. CDR3 residues: CASRTEQNTEAFF. The DNA for the CDR3 is TGTGCCAGCAGGACGGAGCAGAACACTGAAGCTTTCTTT.

The chain links TRBV6-1 to TRBJ2-7; D unresolved. The CDR3 extends over 15 amino acids. Per the germline V gene, CDR1 is MNHNS and CDR2 is SASEGT. V lost 5 bases, J lost 2 bases, and 16 bases lay in between. The CDR3 protein is CASSKDGLGTYEQYV. The CDR3 DNA sequence: TGTGCCAGCAGTAAGGACGGGCTTGGAACCTACGAGCAGTACGTC.

This clonotype was seen at least ten times. The chain combines TRBV12-3 or TRBV12-4 with TRBJ2-1; 11 bases fit TRBD2. Germline trimming cut 8 bases from V and 0 bases from J; bases unmatched to any gene: 6. The CDR3 is 16 amino acids. The CDR3 spells CASGGTSGSSYNEQFF. As DNA, the CDR3 is TGTGCCAGCGGGGGGACTAGCGGAAGCTCCTACAATGAGCAGTTCTTC.

The chain joins TRBV15 to TRBJ2-3; a weak D match, TRBD1 (6 bases). Deletions cut 5 bases from V and 2 bases from J, with 11 bases between. The CDR3 is 14 residues long. The germline V gene encodes CDR1 LNHNV and CDR2 YYDKDF (reference sequence). The CDR3 sequence: CATSGQLSTDTQYF. CDR3 nucleotides: TGTGCCACCAGCGGACAGTTATCCACAGATACGCAGTATTTT.

CDR3 sequence (DNA): TGCAGTGTCGGTAGGGATAAGCAGTACGTC. As protein: CSVGRDKQYV. The rearrangement links TRBV20-1 to TRBJ2-7; no clear D gene. Germline V lookup: CDR1 DFQATT, CDR2 SNEGSKA (reference sequence). The V end lost 7 bases, the J end lost 8 bases, and 12 bases lay between the germline ends. The CDR3 runs to 10 residues.

This clonotype came up many times. This rearrangement joins TRBV20-1 to TRBJ2-3, with 7 positions matching TRBD2. The CDR3 has 15 amino acids. The V gene end was trimmed by 1 base and the J gene end by 5 bases; junction bases not matched to a gene: 9. Germline V CDR1 and CDR2: DFQATT, SNEGSKA (reference sequence). DNA for the CDR3: TGCAGTGCTAGAGGGGTTGCGGGAGTGGGAGATACGCAGTATTTT. Protein: CSARGVAGVGDTQYF.

V gene TRBV11-3 combines with J gene TRBJ2-1, with D uncertain. Germline CDR1 reads SGHNT; CDR2 reads YENEEA. The CDR3 contains 14 residues. Trimming left V 0 bases short and J 7 bases short, with 10 bases between. Here the CDR3 DNA reads TGTGCCAGCAGCTTAGACCCTCTAAAGAATGAGCAGTTCTTC. Its protein is CASSLDPLKNEQFF.

This clonotype has just a few counts. The CDR3 protein is CASSLQPGYEQYF. The CDR3 nucleotides read TGTGCCAGCAGCCTCCAACCGGGTTACGAGCAGTACTTC. V is TRBV7-3 and J is TRBJ2-7, with unresolved D. Germline CDR1 SGHTA, CDR2 FQGTGA. This CDR3 region has 13 residues. With 5 bases removed from V and 4 bases from J, the gap between germline ends came to 12 bases.

The chain uses TRBV29-1 and TRBJ2-7, with D perhaps matching TRBD1 or TRBD2 (5 bases each). This CDR3 has 15 residues. In germline, CDR1 is SQVTM, CDR2 ANQGSEA. The ends were cut back, 5 bases at V and 0 bases at J, with 17 bases in the middle. The CDR3 region is CSVPGTEIPSYEQYF. CDR3 DNA: TGCAGCGTTCCTGGGACGGAAATACCCTCCTACGAGCAGTACTTC.

This chain links TRBV20-1 with TRBJ2-3, with TRBD2 identical over 12 bases. The germline V gene encodes CDR1 DFQATT and CDR2 SNEGSKA (reference sequence). This CDR3 spans 16 amino acids. The trim removed 1 base at V and 7 bases at J, leaving 9 bases unmatched. CDR3 sequence reads: CSARGIGLAGMNTQYF. CDR3 DNA sequence: TGCAGTGCTAGAGGGATTGGACTAGCGGGAATGAATACGCAGTATTTT.

This clonotype was counted a few times. The rearrangement links TRBV29-1 to TRBJ2-3; 8 bases are a match to TRBD2. The CDR3 has 15 residues. Germline CDR1 SQVTM, CDR2 ANQGSEA. Unmatched junction bases numbered 14, after V lost 6 bases and J lost 6 bases. Here the CDR3 DNA reads TGCAGCGTCCGAGGGGTGGCGGGAGGAAGTGATACGCAGTATTTT. It yields the protein CSVRGVAGGSDTQYF.

At least ten counts were recorded for this clonotype. The genes are TRBV12-3 or TRBV12-4 and TRBJ2-2; D call uncertain. Trimming left V 3 bases short and J 5 bases short, with 13 bases between. CDR3 length equals 15 residues. Here the CDR3 DNA reads TGTGCCAGCAGTTTCAGGCCCCCTTCGACCGGGGAGCTGTTTTTT. Its protein product is CASSFRPPSTGELFF.

This clonotype was picked up many times. The chain has TRBV3-1 and TRBJ1-1; 8 bases align to TRBD1. The CDR3 loop spans 14 amino acids. CDR1 and CDR2 from the germline V gene are LGHDT and YNNKEL (reference sequence). V gave up 7 bases and J gave up 6 bases; unmatched junction bases: 10. CDR3 coding DNA: TGTGCCAGCACCGGACAGGGAGGTATCTCTGAAGCTTTCTTT. Residues: CASTGQGGISEAFF.

This clonotype was observed many times. This rearrangement joins TRBV18 to TRBJ2-7, with 8 bases that match TRBD2. Looked up from germline, CDR1 is KGHSH and CDR2 is LQKENI. CDR3 length: 17 amino acids. Trimming cost V 0 bases and J 7 bases; bases outside gene matches: 14. CDR3 protein: CASSPPVSAGGRREQYF. CDR3 in DNA: TGTGCCAGCTCACCACCAGTGTCGGCGGGAGGAAGGCGGGAGCAGTACTTC.

Only one count was recorded for this clonotype. The germline gene is not matched at one end of the junction; a read error may be the cause. The CDR3 DNA sequence: TGTGCCAGTAGTATCCCGGCCGGGGAGCTGTCTTTT. Its protein is CASSIPAGELSF. The chain joins TRBV19 to TRBJ2-2, with a tentative D call TRBD2 (5 bases). CDR3 size: 12 residues. Germline lookup yields CDR1 LNHDA and CDR2 SQIVND (reference sequence).

This clonotype was observed many times. The V call is TRBV5-1, the J call TRBJ1-1, with a tentative D call TRBD1 (6 bases). Germline V lookup: CDR1 SGHRS, CDR2 YFSETQ. V was trimmed by 2 bases and J by 3 bases, leaving 11 bases between them. There are 14 residues in the CDR3. CDR3 coding DNA: TGCGCCAGCAGCTTCTGGAAGGGGGACACTGAAGCTTTCTTT. Its translation: CASSFWKGDTEAFF. The complete variable domain, with remaining parts taken from reference TRBV5-1 and TRBJ1-1, reads KAGVTQTPRYLIKTRGQQVTLSCSPISGHRSVSWYQQTPGQGLQFLFEYFSETQRNKGNFPGRFSGRQFSNSRSEMNVSTLELGDSALYLCASSFWKGDTEAFFGQGTRLTVV.

This clonotype was seen a few times. The chain carries TRBV6-1 and TRBJ1-1; no clear D. The CDR3 is 15 amino acids. CDR1 and CDR2 (germline): MNHNS, SASEGT. V was trimmed by 1 base and J by 1 base, leaving 10 bases between them. The CDR3 here is CASSEEDIPNTEAFF. The CDR3, as DNA: TGTGCCAGCAGTGAAGAAGACATTCCGAACACTGAAGCTTTCTTT.

This clonotype was counted many times. The CDR3 coding sequence is TGTGCCAGCAGTTACGTACCTGGCGGGGAGCAGTACTTC. Translating gives CASSYVPGGEQYF. V usage is TRBV6-6 and J usage is TRBJ2-7, with a tentative D call TRBD2 (5 bases). Trimming cost V 2 bases and J 7 bases, with 12 bases left between them. CDR3 size: 13 residues. Germline V gives CDR1 MNHNY, CDR2 SVGAGI (reference sequence).

In its sample, this clonotype was seen many times. The chain is built from TRBV7-9 and TRBJ1-2; D is uncertain. V was pared by 5 bases and J by 0 bases, with 10 bases between. In germline, CDR1 is SEHNR, CDR2 FQNEAQ (reference sequence). The CDR3 is 14 amino acids. The CDR3: CASSRDTANYGYTF. The CDR3 DNA reads TGTGCCAGCAGCCGCGACACCGCTAACTATGGCTACACCTTC.

This clonotype was detected ten times or more. The V gene is TRBV4-2, the J gene TRBJ1-6, with D perhaps TRBD1 (5 bases). V was clipped by 4 bases and J by 7 bases, with 26 bases between them. CDR1 and CDR2 from the germline V gene are LGHNA and YNFKEQ. This CDR3 spans 19 amino acids. CDR3 sequence reads: CASSLLPPGREASNSPLHF. CDR3 coding DNA: TGTGCCAGCAGCCTCCTCCCCCCCGGCAGGGAAGCTTCGAATTCACCCCTCCACTTT.

The chain uses TRBV27 and TRBJ2-7; 8 nucleotides agree with TRBD2. The CDR3 loop spans 11 amino acids. Germline V lookup: CDR1 MNHEY, CDR2 SMNVEV (reference sequence). The V and J ends lost 8 bases and 4 bases, in that order; junction bases with no gene match: 1. DNA of the CDR3: TGTGCCAGCCCGGGGGGGTACGAGCAGTACGTC. This gives the protein CASPGGYEQYV.

The CDR3 DNA follows: TGTGCCAGCAGCAAACTCCCGCTAGCGGGGGGGCAAGAGACCCAGTACTTC. Translated: CASSKLPLAGGQETQYF. The J gene is TRBJ2-5, the V gene TRBV7-9; TRBD2 matches at 12 bases. Germline CDR1 and CDR2: SEHNR and FQNEAQ (reference sequence). The junction had 9 bases not matched to a gene; V was cut back by 5 bases and J by 2 bases. This CDR3 is 17 amino acids long. Full variable domain (remainder filled in from reference TRBV7-9 and TRBJ2-5): DTGVSQNPRHKITKRGQNVTFRCDPISEHNRLYWYRQTLGQGPEFLTYFQNEAQLEKSRLLSDRFSAERPKGSFSTLEIQRTEQGDSAMYLCASSKLPLAGGQETQYFGPGTRLLVL.

The table lists this clonotype with a few counts. The genes are TRBV6-1 and TRBJ2-1; 9 bases line up with TRBD2. There are 15 residues in the CDR3. CDR1 is MNHNS, CDR2 SASEGT, per germline. Germline trimming cut 5 bases from V and 8 bases from J; bases unmatched to any gene: 10. DNA for the CDR3: TGTGCCAGCAGTATTCAGCGGGAGGTCAGGGATGAGCAGTTCTTC. It encodes CASSIQREVRDEQFF.

In this sample, this clonotype turned up many times. The V and J genes are TRBV12-3 or TRBV12-4 and TRBJ1-6; D is unresolved. This CDR3 spans 13 amino acids. The V end was cut by 5 bases, the J end by 9 bases, with 11 bases between. The CDR3 bases are TGTGCCAGCAGTCTGGACGGGAGTTCACCCCTCCACTTT. Protein sequence: CASSLDGSSPLHF.

This clonotype was observed a handful of times. The J gene is TRBJ1-3, the V gene TRBV6-1, with 8 bases aligning to TRBD1. The CDR3 consists of 16 residues. Trimming at V came to 10 bases and at J to 2 bases, leaving 13 bases not matched to a gene. Germline CDR1 reads MNHNS; CDR2 reads SASEGT. The CDR3 spells CATQSHQDRAGNTIYF. The CDR3 region has the DNA TGTGCCACCCAGTCCCACCAGGACAGGGCTGGAAACACCATATATTTT.

The chain combines TRBV18 with TRBJ2-7, with TRBD1 matching over 11 bases. Trimming at V came to 5 bases and at J to 3 bases, leaving 15 bases not matched to a gene. This CDR3 has 18 residues. Germline values: CDR1 KGHSH, CDR2 LQKENI. CDR3 region: CASSAPRTGGASYYEQYV. In DNA form, the CDR3 reads TGTGCCAGCTCAGCGCCGCGGACAGGGGGCGCTTCCTACTACGAGCAGTACGTC.